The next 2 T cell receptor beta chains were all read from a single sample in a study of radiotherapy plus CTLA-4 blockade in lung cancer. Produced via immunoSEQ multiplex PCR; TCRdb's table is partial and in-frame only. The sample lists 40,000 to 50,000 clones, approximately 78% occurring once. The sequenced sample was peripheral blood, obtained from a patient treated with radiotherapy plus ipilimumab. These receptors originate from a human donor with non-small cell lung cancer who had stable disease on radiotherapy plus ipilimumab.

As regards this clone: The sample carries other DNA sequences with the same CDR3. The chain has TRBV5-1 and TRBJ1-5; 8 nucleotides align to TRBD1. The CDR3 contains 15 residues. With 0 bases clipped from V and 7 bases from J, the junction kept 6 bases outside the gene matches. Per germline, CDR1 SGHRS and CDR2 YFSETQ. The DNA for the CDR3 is TGCGCCAGCAGCTTGGGGCAGGGGGCAGGACAGCCCCAGCATTTT. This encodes CASSLGQGAGQPQHF. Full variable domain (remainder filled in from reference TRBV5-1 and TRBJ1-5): KAGVTQTPRYLIKTRGQQVTLSCSPISGHRSVSWYQQTPGQGLQFLFEYFSETQRNKGNFPGRFSGRQFSNSRSEMNVSTLELGDSALYLCASSLGQGAGQPQHFGDGTRLSIL.

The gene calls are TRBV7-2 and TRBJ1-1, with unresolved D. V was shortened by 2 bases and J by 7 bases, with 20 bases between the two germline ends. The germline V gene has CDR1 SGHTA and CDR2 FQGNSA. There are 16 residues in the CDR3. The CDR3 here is CASSLQARTEGFEAFF. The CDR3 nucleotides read TGTGCCAGCAGCTTACAGGCACGAACGGAGGGCTTTGAAGCTTTCTTT.